This TCR beta chain was sequenced during a study of cytomegalovirus exposure and HLA in healthy donors. Per germline, CDR1 MNHEY and CDR2 SVGAGI. CDR3 length equals 15 residues. The V end was cut by 5 bases, the J end by 0 bases, with 11 bases between. The donors formed part of the approximately 110-subject validation cohort, distinct from the roughly 620-subject first cohort. Study findings and constraints: There were about 160 TCR beta chains listed as cytomegalovirus-associated. One later analysis, an examination of the 120 validation repertoires, found that first-cohort TCR clusters tended to co-occur in them. In vitro, three CMV-associated chains proved specific for CMV antigens.

With regard to this clone: Its matching antigen is unknown.

Only in-frame clones appear in the TCRdb table, and some are missing; sequencing was by immunoSEQ multiplex PCR. The sample shows about 110,000 clones, about 88% of them seen only once. Sequencing was performed on PBMCs. J is TRBJ1-5 and V is TRBV6-5; TRBD1 might be the D (6 bases). The TCR was taken from a woman aged 18-29 years in good health and CMV-seropositive. CDR3 in DNA: TGTGCCAGCAGTCGGACAGTTAATAGCAATCAGCCCCAGCATTTT. The encoded protein is CASSRTVNSNQPQHF.